These 27 T cell receptor beta chains share one sample of origin, sequenced in a study of Graves' ophthalmopathy and Graves' hyperthyroidism. From RNA, the CDR3 regions of TCR beta chains were amplified and sequenced. HTBI primers were used in a first-round RT-PCR, which preceded a second-round multiplex PCR. From the multiplex PCR reads, TCRdb called clonotypes with MiXCR, one entry per CDR3 protein. The table includes around 1,200,000 distinct CDR3 sequences, less than 45% detected once. The sequenced material came from peripheral blood or thyroid tissue (not recorded which). The receptor set was obtained from an adult man with Graves' hyperthyroidism.

This clonotype was detected a few times. The chain recombines TRBV11-2 with TRBJ2-5, with D hard to call. This CDR3 has 12 residues. Looked up from germline, CDR1 is SGHAT and CDR2 is FQNNGV. Trimming removed 1 base at V and 7 bases at J, with 7 bases between. The CDR3 coding sequence is TGTGCCAGCAGCTTAGGAACGGGGACCCAGTACTTC. Encoded protein: CASSLGTGTQYF.

The chain employs TRBV5-6 and TRBJ1-2; 10 nucleotides agree with TRBD1. After removal of 5 bases from V and 5 bases from J, the junction contained 15 bases not matched to a gene. Germline V gene data show CDR1 as SGHDT and CDR2 as YYEEEE. The CDR3 is 17 amino acids. CDR3 amino acids: CASREAGTGDVRYGYTF. The CDR3 region has the DNA TGTGCCAGCAGGGAGGCCGGGACAGGGGACGTTCGTTATGGCTACACCTTC.

The chain carries TRBV5-1 and TRBJ2-6; 7 nucleotides match TRBD1. The germline CDR1 and CDR2 sequences are SGHRS and YFSETQ. This CDR3 contains 17 residues. V lost 4 bases, J lost 0 bases, and 7 bases stayed unmatched. The CDR3 here is CASSKLGTVSGANVLTF. In DNA form, the CDR3 reads TGCGCCAGCAGCAAATTAGGGACAGTCTCTGGGGCCAACGTCCTGACTTTC.

The rearrangement uses TRBV12-3 or TRBV12-4 and TRBJ1-2, with 7 bases lining up with TRBD1. V trimming: 6 bases; J trimming: 8 bases; junction bases outside the gene matches: 9. The CDR3 is made up of 13 amino acids. Here the CDR3 reads CASRTSGGVGYTF. The CDR3 DNA is TGTGCCAGCAGAACCTCAGGGGGAGTCGGCTACACCTTC.

This clonotype was recorded at least ten times. J is TRBJ2-5 and V is TRBV29-1, with 7 positions matching TRBD1. Trimming cost V 6 bases and J 5 bases; bases outside gene matches: 15. Germline lookup yields CDR1 SQVTM and CDR2 ANQGSEA. This CDR3 contains 15 residues. The CDR3: CSVRGTSTLGETQYF. DNA for the CDR3: TGCAGCGTCAGGGGGACCAGTACTTTGGGGGAGACCCAGTACTTC. The whole variable domain, filled in from reference TRBV29-1 and TRBJ2-5, reads SAVISQKPSRDICQRGTSLTIQCQVDSQVTMMFWYRQQPGQSLTLIATANQGSEATYESGFVIDKFPISRPNLTFSTLTVSNMSPEDSSIYLCSVRGTSTLGETQYFGPGTRLLVL.

This clonotype was found many times. The V and J genes are TRBV7-6 and TRBJ2-5; 13 bases match TRBD2. Germline V lookup: CDR1 SGHVS, CDR2 FNYEAQ. The CDR3 runs 16 residues. The V segment lost 4 bases and the J segment 4 bases; nucleotides outside the gene matches: 6. CDR3 amino acids: CASSSGLAGAAETQYF. The CDR3 coding sequence is TGTGCCAGCAGCTCCGGACTAGCGGGAGCGGCAGAGACCCAGTACTTC.

The CDR3 region has the DNA TGCAGCTTGGACAGGGGCCTAGAAACCCAGTACTTC. Its protein is CSLDRGLETQYF. The genes are TRBV29-1 and TRBJ2-5; 9 nucleotides agree with TRBD1. The germline CDR1 and CDR2 sequences are SQVTM and ANQGSEA. The CDR3 totals 12 residues. J lost 8 bases, V lost 8 bases, and 9 bases had no gene match. Drawing the rest from reference TRBV29-1 and TRBJ2-5, the complete variable domain is SAVISQKPSRDICQRGTSLTIQCQVDSQVTMMFWYRQQPGQSLTLIATANQGSEATYESGFVIDKFPISRPNLTFSTLTVSNMSPEDSSIYLCSLDRGLETQYFGPGTRLLVL.

In its sample, this clonotype was seen many times. The V call is TRBV10-3, the J call TRBJ2-6, with D possibly matching TRBD1 (6 bases). V gave up 9 bases and J gave up 0 bases, with 21 bases separating them. The length of the CDR3 is 18 residues. Germline CDR1 and CDR2: ENHRY and SYGVKD. As DNA, the CDR3 is TGTGCCATAAGGCCCAGGGGCTTTCCCCTCTCTGGGGCCAACGTCCTGACTTTC. Translation gives CAIRPRGFPLSGANVLTF.

This rearrangement joins TRBV7-2 to TRBJ2-7, with a tentative D call TRBD2 (6 bases). V lost 0 bases to trimming and J lost 0 bases, with 12 bases between them. The CDR3 has 16 residues. Germline V gene lookup returns CDR1 SGHTA and CDR2 FQGNSA. CDR3: CASSLASGGTSYEQYF. The DNA for the CDR3 is TGTGCCAGCAGCTTAGCTTCGGGCGGGACCTCCTACGAGCAGTACTTC.

This clonotype has ten or more counts. This chain's CDR3 is CATGTTTYEQYF. CDR3 DNA: TGTGCCACCGGGACAACTACCTACGAGCAGTACTTC. The chain employs TRBV6-6 and TRBJ2-7, with D possibly matching TRBD1 (6 bases). The CDR3 covers 12 residues. Trimming took 10 bases from V and 2 from J, leaving 12 bases between them. Germline loops: CDR1 MNHNY, CDR2 SVGAGI (reference sequence).

The J gene is TRBJ1-1, the V gene TRBV5-1; the D gene is possibly TRBD1 (6 bases). The CDR3 totals 16 residues. V was pared by 4 bases and J by 4 bases, with 20 bases between. CDR1 is SGHRS and CDR2 is YFSETQ in the germline V gene. CDR3 coding DNA: TGCGCCAGCAGCCTCCAAGTCACAGGGTACGGCACTGAAGCTTTCTTT. Residues: CASSLQVTGYGTEAFF.

This clonotype was observed many times. CDR3: CASSLSVYEQYF. CDR3 DNA sequence: TGTGCCAGCAGCTTATCCGTTTACGAGCAGTACTTC. The chain uses TRBV7-9 and TRBJ2-7; D gene ambiguous. Trimming took off 2 bases at V and 4 bases at J, with 6 bases between the two ends. Germline CDR1 and CDR2: SEHNR and FQNEAQ (reference sequence). This CDR3 comprises 12 residues.

This clonotype was seen repeatedly, ten times or more. The rearrangement uses TRBV15 and TRBJ1-5, with 7 bases identical to TRBD1. Germline-derived CDR1 and CDR2 are LNHNV and YYDKDF (reference sequence). The CDR3 runs 14 residues. V was clipped by 3 bases and J by 4 bases; unmatched bases: 3. The chain's CDR3 is CATSRTGSNQPQHF. CDR3 in DNA: TGTGCCACCAGCAGGACAGGGTCGAATCAGCCCCAGCATTTT.

V gene TRBV7-9 combines with J gene TRBJ1-6; D possibly corresponds to TRBD1 (6 bases). The CDR3 consists of 16 residues. Trimming removed 3 bases at V and 9 bases at J, with 18 bases between. CDR1 and CDR2 (germline): SEHNR, FQNEAQ (reference sequence). The CDR3: CASSLFMGAQISPLHF. CDR3 in DNA: TGTGCCAGCAGCTTGTTTATGGGGGCCCAAATTTCACCCCTCCACTTT.

This clonotype has a count of ten or more. The CDR3 spells CASSASPGTSYEQYF. The CDR3 DNA sequence: TGTGCCAGCAGCGCATCTCCAGGGACCTCCTACGAGCAGTACTTC. The chain joins TRBV7-6 to TRBJ2-7; D is possibly TRBD1 or TRBD2 (5 bases each). The CDR3 extends over 15 amino acids. In germline, CDR1 is SGHVS, CDR2 FNYEAQ. Trimming shortened V by 5 bases and J by 0 bases, and 14 bases separated the two germline ends.

This rearrangement joins TRBV30 to TRBJ2-5; the D gene is possibly TRBD1 (6 bases). Trimming stripped 0 bases from V and 2 bases from J, with 10 bases between. There are 14 residues in the CDR3. CDR1 is GTSNPN and CDR2 is SVGIG in the germline V gene (reference sequence). CDR3 sequence reads: CAWSVGGTQETQYF. DNA of the CDR3: TGTGCCTGGAGTGTAGGGGGAACTCAAGAGACCCAGTACTTC.

The chain links TRBV27 to TRBJ1-1, with a weak D call TRBD1 (5 bases). Trimming left V 5 bases short and J 3 bases short, with 13 bases between. This CDR3 has 14 residues. Germline assignment: CDR1 MNHEY and CDR2 SMNVEV (reference sequence). In nucleotides, the CDR3 is TGTGCCAGCAGTCCAGGGCAGTCGGACACTGAAGCTTTCTTT. This gives the protein CASSPGQSDTEAFF.

This clonotype was observed a single time. V usage is TRBV7-9 and J usage is TRBJ2-5, with 9 bases identical to TRBD1. The V and J ends lost 2 bases and 7 bases, in that order; junction bases with no gene match: 5. CDR3 length equals 14 residues. Germline-derived CDR1 and CDR2 are SEHNR and FQNEAQ (reference sequence). The CDR3 bases are TGTGCCAGCAGCTTATTTAGGGACAGGGTGACCCAGTACTTC. It yields the protein CASSLFRDRVTQYF.

The rearrangement uses TRBV2 and TRBJ2-5; 11 positions match TRBD2. Germline assignment: CDR1 SNHLY and CDR2 FYNNEI. This CDR3 region has 15 residues. Trimming removed 7 bases from V and 1 base from J; junction bases left unmatched: 5. The CDR3: CASKVTSGIQETQYF. The CDR3, as DNA: TGTGCCAGCAAGGTGACTAGCGGGATCCAAGAGACCCAGTACTTC.

The chain links TRBV5-1 to TRBJ2-7, with a tentative D call TRBD1 (6 bases). Trimming pared 4 bases from V and 5 bases from J, leaving 19 bases between. This CDR3 region has 15 residues. Per germline, CDR1 SGHRS and CDR2 YFSETQ. The CDR3 region has the DNA TGCGCCAGCAGCCAGGACAACCAGGGGACCCACGAGCAGTACTTC. Amino acid sequence: CASSQDNQGTHEQYF.

Many counts were recorded for this clonotype. The gene calls are TRBV2 and TRBJ2-7, with 7 nucleotides matching TRBD2. Germline loops: CDR1 SNHLY, CDR2 FYNNEI. Losses at the gene ends were 6 bases for V and 5 bases for J; bases not matched to a gene: 7. The CDR3 loop spans 13 amino acids. CDR3 nucleotide sequence: TGTGCCAGCAGCGCGGGGAGGGGAGACGAGCAGTACTTC. It codes for CASSAGRGDEQYF.

This rearrangement joins TRBV29-1 to TRBJ2-7; TRBD2 agrees at 10 bases. The CDR3 totals 14 residues. With 4 bases clipped from V and 3 bases from J, the junction kept 6 bases outside the gene matches. Germline V gives CDR1 SQVTM, CDR2 ANQGSEA. The chain's CDR3 is CSVGTSGPYYEQYF. The CDR3 nucleotides are TGCAGCGTTGGGACTAGCGGCCCCTACTACGAGCAGTACTTC.

The sample holds many counts of this clonotype. The chain employs TRBV6-5 and TRBJ1-2, with D hard to call. The germline gives CDR1 MNHEY, CDR2 SVGAGI. Deletions cut 4 bases from V and 2 bases from J, with 14 bases between. CDR3 length equals 15 residues. The CDR3 DNA follows: TGTGCCAGCAGTTTCCCGGGAGAACGGAACTATGGCTACACCTTC. Translating gives CASSFPGERNYGYTF.

Only a few counts were recorded for this clonotype. V usage is TRBV19 and J usage is TRBJ2-7; no clear D gene. Deletions cut 4 bases from V and 5 bases from J, with 12 bases between. The CDR3 has 13 residues. Germline CDR1 LNHDA, CDR2 SQIVND (reference sequence). The CDR3 sequence is CASSTPGRDEQYF. Here the CDR3 DNA reads TGTGCCAGTAGTACGCCGGGTCGCGACGAGCAGTACTTC.

This chain uses TRBV2 with TRBJ1-1, with D maybe TRBD1 (6 bases). V was shortened by 3 bases and J by 5 bases, with 22 bases between the two germline ends. CDR3 length: 17 amino acids. Germline V gives CDR1 SNHLY, CDR2 FYNNEI. This CDR3 is CASSDSGAPGGETEAFF. CDR3 DNA sequence: TGTGCCAGCAGTGATTCGGGGGCTCCGGGGGGTGAGACTGAAGCTTTCTTT.

The chain is built from TRBV15 and TRBJ2-7; D remains ambiguous. Deletions cut 0 bases from V and 2 bases from J, with 14 bases between. The CDR3 is 16 residues long. CDR1 LNHNV and CDR2 YYDKDF come from the germline V gene (reference sequence). CDR3 DNA sequence: TGTGCCACCAGCAGAGATCAGTTAGTAGGGACCTACGAGCAGTACTTC. It is translated as CATSRDQLVGTYEQYF. Drawing the rest from reference TRBV15 and TRBJ2-7, the complete variable domain is DAMVIQNPRYQVTQFGKPVTLSCSQTLNHNVMYWYQQKSSQAPKLLFHYYDKDFNNEADTPDNFQSRRPNTSFCFLDIRSPGLGDTAMYLCATSRDQLVGTYEQYFGPGTRLTVT.

The J gene is TRBJ1-1, the V gene TRBV15; a possible D gene is TRBD1 (6 bases). Germline CDR1 and CDR2: LNHNV and YYDKDF (reference sequence). CDR3 length equals 15 residues. V lost 3 bases to trimming and J lost 4 bases, with 15 bases between them. The CDR3 protein is CATSRGLQGRTEAFF. In DNA form, the CDR3 reads TGTGCCACCAGCAGGGGATTACAGGGCCGCACTGAAGCTTTCTTT.